In this sample, the clone carrying this TCR beta chain turned up many times. V shed 6 bases, J shed 1 base, and the junction held 9 bases outside the gene matches. The CDR3 loop spans 16 amino acids. These data belong to a study of T cell repertoires in cytomegalovirus infection. Via MiXCR, TCRdb re-called the reads, giving one row per CDR3 protein. The table lists over 150,000 distinct CDR3 sequences, around 14% of them singletons, with 25% to 30% in the top ten. The sequencing sample was made of PBMCs. The rearrangement links TRBV12-3 or TRBV12-4 to TRBJ1-3; 7 bases are shared with TRBD1. The clonotype comes from a human donor in good health (CMV status not recorded). Some clones in this sample may be carry-over from other donors' samples. CDR3 amino acids: CASRSTGTVSGNTIYF. The CDR3 DNA sequence: TGTGCCAGCAGATCAACCGGGACAGTGTCTGGAAACACCATATATTTT.